These 22 T cell receptor beta chains share one sample of origin, sequenced in a study of glioma-infiltrating T cells. TCR alpha and beta CDR3 regions were amplified from RNA using iRepertoire nested multiplex PCR. TCRdb called the multiplex PCR reads again in MiXCR, with one record for every CDR3 protein. The sample has about 130,000 distinct CDR3 sequences, about 22% seen once. Source material: glioma tissue, nonneoplastic brain tissue, or PBMCs (not recorded which). Receptors were obtained from a human donor with low-grade glioma or glioblastoma, undergoing nonglioma brain surgery, or in good health (not recorded which).

The chain joins TRBV18 to TRBJ2-7; D is undetermined. V lost 6 bases and J lost 0, with 6 bases in between. Germline V CDR1 and CDR2: KGHSH, LQKENI. This CDR3 region has 12 residues. DNA of the CDR3: TGTGCCAGCTCCCGAAGCTCCTACGAGCAGTACGTC. Residues: CASSRSSYEQYV.

This clonotype was counted between two and nine times. The chain joins TRBV20-1 to TRBJ2-1; 9 bases line up with TRBD1. CDR3 size: 14 residues. Germline CDR1 and CDR2: DFQATT and SNEGSKA (reference sequence). The ends lost 5 bases at V and 6 bases at J; junction bases unmatched: 8. The CDR3 sequence: CSALTGTGSNEQFF. The DNA for the CDR3 is TGCAGTGCTCTAACCGGGACAGGGAGCAATGAGCAGTTCTTC.

This clonotype was recorded at least ten times. The chain has TRBV27 and TRBJ1-4; 8 nucleotides align to TRBD1. Germline trimming cut 6 bases from V and 6 bases from J; bases unmatched to any gene: 6. Germline CDR1 and CDR2: MNHEY and SMNVEV (reference sequence). The CDR3 has 14 residues. This CDR3 reads CASSNQQGDEKLFF. The CDR3 DNA follows: TGTGCCAGCAGCAACCAACAGGGGGATGAAAAACTGTTTTTT.

This clonotype was recorded only once. The J gene is TRBJ2-5, the V gene TRBV5-1; D ambiguous. V lost 0 bases and J 5 bases, leaving 5 bases between the germline ends. The CDR3 runs 12 residues. Germline CDR1 and CDR2: SGHRS and YFSETQ. The CDR3 nucleotides are TGCGCCAGCAGCTTGGATATTGAGACCCAGTACTTC. Protein: CASSLDIETQYF.

As to this clonotype: This may stem from a read error, because a much larger clone lies one nucleotide away. This chain uses TRBV15 with TRBJ1-1; no firm D call. The CDR3 is 14 amino acids. Germline CDR1 LNHNV, CDR2 YYDKDF (reference sequence). CDR3 DNA sequence: TGTGCCATCAGCAGAGATCGGGCTAACACTGAAGCTTTCTTT. Translation: CAISRDRANTEAFF.

This clonotype was counted a few times. The gene calls are TRBV20-1 and TRBJ1-1; D unresolved. In germline, CDR1 is DFQATT, CDR2 SNEGSKA (reference sequence). Trimming shortened V by 3 bases and J by 3 bases, and 14 bases separated the two germline ends. This CDR3 is 14 amino acids long. The chain's CDR3 is CSARAASLDTEAFF. The CDR3 nucleotides are TGCAGTGCTAGGGCAGCTTCCTTGGACACTGAAGCTTTCTTT.

This clonotype was found a few times. V gene TRBV12-3 or TRBV12-4 combines with J gene TRBJ1-6; D is unresolved. The CDR3 length is 14 residues. V was pared by 4 bases and J by 5 bases, with 9 bases between. CDR3 in DNA: TGTGCCAGCAGTTCCTGGCGACATAATTCACCCCTCCACTTT. As protein: CASSSWRHNSPLHF.

As to this clonotype: This may come from a read error, since a much larger clone is one base off. The V call is TRBV24-1, the J call TRBJ2-1; D not resolved. CDR3 length: 11 residues. Trimming stripped 3 bases from V and 8 bases from J, with 4 bases between. Per the germline V gene, CDR1 is KGHDR and CDR2 is SFDVKD. The CDR3 DNA is TGTGCCACCAGTGATGGGTATGAGCAGTTCTTC. Its translation: CATSDGYEQFF.

The chain couples TRBV3-1 to TRBJ1-6, with D unclear. Trimming took off 6 bases at V and 7 bases at J, with 13 bases between the two ends. The germline V gene encodes CDR1 LGHDT and CDR2 YNNKEL (reference sequence). The CDR3 loop spans 14 amino acids. CDR3 nucleotides: TGTGCCAGCAGTCCGTACCAGGCCAATTCACCCCTCCACTTT. It is translated as CASSPYQANSPLHF.

V and J are TRBV20-1 and TRBJ2-5; D uncertain. The V gene's germline CDR1 is DFQATT and CDR2 SNEGSKA (reference sequence). Trimming cost V 7 bases and J 1 base, with 22 bases left between them. The length of the CDR3 is 16 residues. The CDR3 spells CSVPPGTPPRQETQYF. The CDR3 DNA reads TGCAGTGTCCCTCCCGGCACACCGCCACGCCAAGAGACCCAGTACTTC.

This clonotype was seen a handful of times. CDR3 residues: CASSLDNRITSVYEQYV. The CDR3, as DNA: TGTGCCAGCAGCTTAGACAACCGGATCACTAGCGTCTACGAGCAGTACGTC. This chain joins TRBV11-2 and TRBJ2-7; 7 positions match TRBD2. The length of the CDR3 is 17 residues. The J segment lost 3 bases and the V segment lost 0 bases, leaving 11 bases of the junction unmatched. Germline CDR1 SGHAT, CDR2 FQNNGV.

The chain has TRBV3-1 and TRBJ2-3; the D gene is possibly TRBD1 (5 bases). V lost 7 bases and J 0 bases, leaving 17 bases between the germline ends. The germline V gene encodes CDR1 LGHDT and CDR2 YNNKEL (reference sequence). The CDR3 totals 16 residues. CDR3 loop: CASTHQGTRSTDTQYF. The CDR3 region has the DNA TGTGCCAGCACCCACCAGGGCACACGGAGCACAGATACGCAGTATTTT.

The chain employs TRBV5-6 and TRBJ2-5; D not resolved. The CDR3 is made up of 13 amino acids. V lost 1 base, J lost 4 bases, and 8 bases lay in between. CDR1 SGHDT and CDR2 YYEEEE come from the germline V gene. The CDR3 is CASSLLATETQYF. CDR3 coding DNA: TGTGCCAGCAGCTTGTTAGCAACAGAGACCCAGTACTTC. Together with reference TRBV5-6 and TRBJ2-5, the CDR3 gives the full variable domain: DAGVTQSPTHLIKTRGQQVTLRCSPKSGHDTVSWYQQALGQGPQFIFQYYEEEERQRGNFPDRFSGHQFPNYSSELNVNALLLGDSALYLCASSLLATETQYFGPGTRLLVL.

The V and J genes are TRBV7-9 and TRBJ2-5; 9 bases match TRBD1. The V gene's germline CDR1 is SEHNR and CDR2 FQNEAQ (reference sequence). CDR3 length: 15 residues. The V and J ends lost 5 bases and 5 bases, in that order; junction bases with no gene match: 9. The CDR3 coding sequence is TGTGCCAGCAGCACCGGACAGGGGTATGGGGAGACCCAGTACTTC. This sequence encodes CASSTGQGYGETQYF.

This sequence joins TRBV29-1 and TRBJ1-1, with TRBD1 as a possible D gene (5 bases). The germline V and J ends were trimmed by 4 bases and 8 bases, with 11 bases remaining between them. The CDR3 is 11 residues long. CDR1 and CDR2 from the germline V gene are SQVTM and ANQGSEA. The CDR3 DNA reads as TGCAGCGTTGGAGACAGAGCAGAAGCTTTCTTT. This encodes CSVGDRAEAFF.

As concerns this clonotype: A read error may explain this, as a much larger clone is one base away. CDR3 coding DNA: TGTGCCACCAGGGTAGGGACAGGGTGGAATGAGCAGTTCTTC. Its translation: CATRVGTGWNEQFF. The rearrangement links TRBV24-1 to TRBJ2-1, with 9 bases fitting TRBD1. Trimming cost V 7 bases and J 7 bases; bases outside gene matches: 7. The CDR3 is 14 amino acids. Per the germline V gene, CDR1 is KGHDR and CDR2 is SFDVKD.

J is TRBJ1-1 and V is TRBV7-9, with 7 bases aligning to TRBD1. V trimming: 5 bases; J trimming: 0 bases; junction bases outside the gene matches: 9. Germline loops: CDR1 SEHNR, CDR2 FQNEAQ (reference sequence). CDR3 length: 16 residues. This CDR3 is CASSPGDRPLNTEAFF. The CDR3, as DNA: TGTGCCAGCAGCCCCGGGGACAGACCCTTGAACACTGAAGCTTTCTTT.

This clonotype was seen only a few times. The chain combines TRBV20-1 with TRBJ2-1; D is tentatively TRBD1 or TRBD2 (5 bases each). The CDR3 covers 12 residues. Trimming took 3 bases from V and 4 from J, leaving 7 bases between them. The germline V gene encodes CDR1 DFQATT and CDR2 SNEGSKA (reference sequence). In nucleotides, the CDR3 is TGCAGTGCTAGCTGGGGGTACAATGAGCAGTTCTTC. Its translation is CSASWGYNEQFF.

This clonotype was counted at least ten times. The J gene is TRBJ1-4, the V gene TRBV18; D gene ambiguous. The CDR3 is 16 amino acids. V was cut by 6 bases and J by 4 bases, with 18 bases left in between. Germline CDR1 and CDR2: KGHSH and LQKENI. The CDR3 bases are TGTGCCAGCTCGCGGGGTTTAACACCCAGTAATGAAAAACTGTTTTTT. It encodes CASSRGLTPSNEKLFF.

V gene TRBV11-2 combines with J gene TRBJ2-5; 7 nucleotides line up with TRBD2. The CDR3 has 17 amino acids. V trimming: 2 bases; J trimming: 1 base; junction bases outside the gene matches: 10. Germline loops: CDR1 SGHAT, CDR2 FQNNGV. This CDR3 is CASSLYAAGTFQETQYF. CDR3 nucleotides: TGTGCCAGCAGCTTATATGCAGCGGGGACCTTCCAAGAGACCCAGTACTTC.

This clonotype was counted a few times. J is TRBJ2-1 and V is TRBV3-1; possibly TRBD1 or TRBD2 for D (5 bases each). The germline V gene encodes CDR1 LGHDT and CDR2 YNNKEL (reference sequence). The CDR3 has 16 amino acids. V shed 6 bases and J shed 0 bases, with 15 bases lying between them. The CDR3 DNA sequence: TGTGCCAGCAGTCTCGGGGCGCCGAGCTCCTACAATGAGCAGTTCTTC. Encoded protein: CASSLGAPSSYNEQFF.

This clonotype was observed at least ten times. V is TRBV6-1 and J is TRBJ2-1, with 7 nucleotides matching TRBD2. The CDR3 is 11 amino acids. CDR1 and CDR2 from the germline V gene are MNHNS and SASEGT. Unmatched junction bases numbered 2, after V lost 5 bases and J lost 10 bases. The CDR3 DNA is TGTGCCAGCAGTCTTAGCGGGGAGCAGTTCTTC. Translating it yields CASSLSGEQFF.